This TCR beta chain appears in the sequencing data of a study of blood T cell repertoires in COVID-19. Study information: Sites across the United States, Italy and Spain contributed samples from acute and convalescent COVID-19. Nucleic acid was either cDNA or gDNA, and it came from T cells, B-cell-depleted T cells, or PBMCs.

CDR1 LNHDA and CDR2 SQIVND come from the germline V gene (reference sequence). Trimming removed 5 bases at V and 7 bases at J, with 17 bases between. The CDR3 length is 14 residues. Authors' processing steps: The authors estimated nucleated cell counts from reference gene primer amplification. Repertoires were generated with immunoSEQ multiplex PCR, while TCRdb's copy carries only in-frame clones and drops some. The V and J calls and clone size are taken from that table; D and trimming were inferred from the DNA. The profile shows around 210,000 clones, 85% of them singletons. A Seattle source enrolled patients during active infection and followed them longitudinally.

Specimen: peripheral blood. The chain recombines TRBV19 with TRBJ1-2; the D gene is possibly TRBD1 (5 bases). This receptor was taken from a man aged 60 to 69 with COVID-19, enrolled during active disease. The CDR3 sequence: CASSSQPVGGGYTF. CDR3 in DNA: TGTGCCAGTAGTTCGCAGCCGGTCGGGGGTGGCTACACCTTC.